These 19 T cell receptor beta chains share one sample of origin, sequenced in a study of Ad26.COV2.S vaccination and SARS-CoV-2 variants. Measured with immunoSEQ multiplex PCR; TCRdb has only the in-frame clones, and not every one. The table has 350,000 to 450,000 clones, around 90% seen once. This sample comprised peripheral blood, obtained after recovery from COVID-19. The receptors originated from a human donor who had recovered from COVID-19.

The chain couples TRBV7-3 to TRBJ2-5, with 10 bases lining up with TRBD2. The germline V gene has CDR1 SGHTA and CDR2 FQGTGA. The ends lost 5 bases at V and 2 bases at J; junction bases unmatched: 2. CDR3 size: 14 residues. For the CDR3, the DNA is TGTGCCAGCAGCCCAGCGGGGGGGCAAGAGACCCAGTACTTC. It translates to CASSPAGGQETQYF.

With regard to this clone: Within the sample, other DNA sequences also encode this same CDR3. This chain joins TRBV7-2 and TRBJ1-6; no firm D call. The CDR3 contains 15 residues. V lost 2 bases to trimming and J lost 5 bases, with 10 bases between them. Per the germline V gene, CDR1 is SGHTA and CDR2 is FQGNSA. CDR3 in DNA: TGTGCCAGCAGCTTACGAGCGCAGGATAATTCACCCCTCCACTTT. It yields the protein CASSLRAQDNSPLHF.

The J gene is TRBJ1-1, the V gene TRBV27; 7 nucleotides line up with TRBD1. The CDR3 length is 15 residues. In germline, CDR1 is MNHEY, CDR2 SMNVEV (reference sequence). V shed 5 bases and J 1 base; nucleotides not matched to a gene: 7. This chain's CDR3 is CASSLPGQRNTEAFF. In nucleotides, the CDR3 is TGTGCCAGCAGTCTCCCGGGACAGAGGAACACTGAAGCTTTCTTT.

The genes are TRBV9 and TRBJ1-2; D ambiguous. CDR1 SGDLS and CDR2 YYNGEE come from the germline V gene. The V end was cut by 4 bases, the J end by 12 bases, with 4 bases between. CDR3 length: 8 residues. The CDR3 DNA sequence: TGTGCCAGCAGCCCCCACACCTTC. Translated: CASSPHTF.

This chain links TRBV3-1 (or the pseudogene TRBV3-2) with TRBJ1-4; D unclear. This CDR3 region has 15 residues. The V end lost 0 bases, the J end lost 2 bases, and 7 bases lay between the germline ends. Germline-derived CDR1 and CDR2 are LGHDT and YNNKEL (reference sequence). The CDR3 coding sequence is TGTGCCAGCAGCCAAGACATTGTGACTAATGAAAAACTGTTTTTT. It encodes CASSQDIVTNEKLFF.

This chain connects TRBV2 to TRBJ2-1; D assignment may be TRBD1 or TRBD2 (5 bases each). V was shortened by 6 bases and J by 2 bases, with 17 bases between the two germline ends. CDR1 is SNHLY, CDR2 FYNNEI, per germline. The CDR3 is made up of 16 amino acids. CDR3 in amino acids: CASRELPGAPYNEQFF. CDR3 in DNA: TGTGCCAGCAGGGAACTACCCGGGGCCCCCTACAATGAGCAGTTCTTC.

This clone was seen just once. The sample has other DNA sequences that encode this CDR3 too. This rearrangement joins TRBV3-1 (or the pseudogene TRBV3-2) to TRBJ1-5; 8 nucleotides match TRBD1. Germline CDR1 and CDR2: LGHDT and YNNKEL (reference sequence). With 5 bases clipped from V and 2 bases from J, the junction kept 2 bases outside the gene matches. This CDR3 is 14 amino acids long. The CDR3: CASSGQGGNQPQHF. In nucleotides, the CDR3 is TGTGCCAGCAGCGGACAGGGAGGCAATCAGCCCCAGCATTTT.

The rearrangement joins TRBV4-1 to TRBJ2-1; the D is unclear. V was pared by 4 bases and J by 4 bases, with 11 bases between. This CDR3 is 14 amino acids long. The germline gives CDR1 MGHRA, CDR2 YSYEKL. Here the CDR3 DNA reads TGCGCCAGCAGCCCTGTTATCGGTTACAATGAGCAGTTCTTC. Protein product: CASSPVIGYNEQFF.

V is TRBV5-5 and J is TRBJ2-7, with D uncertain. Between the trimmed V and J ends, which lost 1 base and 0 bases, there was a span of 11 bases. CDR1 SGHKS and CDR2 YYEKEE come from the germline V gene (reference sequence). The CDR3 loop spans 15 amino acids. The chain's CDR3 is CASSLSQSISYEQYF. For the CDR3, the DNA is TGTGCCAGCAGCTTGTCCCAGTCCATCTCCTACGAGCAGTACTTC.

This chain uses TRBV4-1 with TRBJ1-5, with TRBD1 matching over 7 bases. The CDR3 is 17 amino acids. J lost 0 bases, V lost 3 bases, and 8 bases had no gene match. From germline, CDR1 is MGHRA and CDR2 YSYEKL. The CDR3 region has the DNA TGCGCCAGCAGCCACCTAACGACAGGGCTTAGCAATCAGCCCCAGCATTTT. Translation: CASSHLTTGLSNQPQHF.

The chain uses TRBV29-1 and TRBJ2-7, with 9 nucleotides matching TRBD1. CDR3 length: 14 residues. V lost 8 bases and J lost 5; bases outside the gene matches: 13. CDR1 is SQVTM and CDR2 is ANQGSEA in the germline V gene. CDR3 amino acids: CSRTGQGGRDEQYF. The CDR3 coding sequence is TGCAGCCGTACGGGACAGGGCGGGCGGGACGAGCAGTACTTC.

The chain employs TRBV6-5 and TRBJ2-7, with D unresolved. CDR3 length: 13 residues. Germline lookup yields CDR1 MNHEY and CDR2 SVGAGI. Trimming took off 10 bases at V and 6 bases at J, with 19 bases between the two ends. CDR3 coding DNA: TGTGCCACCCATGGGCCCTTAGCATCCGAGCAGTACTTC. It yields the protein CATHGPLASEQYF.

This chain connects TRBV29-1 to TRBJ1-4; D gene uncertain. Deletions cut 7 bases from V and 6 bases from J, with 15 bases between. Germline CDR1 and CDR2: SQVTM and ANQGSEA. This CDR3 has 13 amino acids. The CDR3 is CSALTVGDEKLFF. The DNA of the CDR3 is TGCAGCGCATTGACGGTGGGAGATGAAAAACTGTTTTTT.

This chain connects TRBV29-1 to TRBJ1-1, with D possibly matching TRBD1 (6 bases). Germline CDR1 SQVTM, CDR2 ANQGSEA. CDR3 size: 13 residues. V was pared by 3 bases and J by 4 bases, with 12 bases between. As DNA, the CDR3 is TGCAGCGTTGAGTTAGGGGGGCCCACTGAAGCTTTCTTT. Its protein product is CSVELGGPTEAFF.

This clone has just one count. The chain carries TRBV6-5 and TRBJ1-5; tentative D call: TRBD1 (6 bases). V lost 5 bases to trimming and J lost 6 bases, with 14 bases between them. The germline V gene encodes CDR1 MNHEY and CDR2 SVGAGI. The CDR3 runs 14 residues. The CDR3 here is CASSQGQGSQPQHF. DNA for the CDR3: TGTGCCAGCAGTCAGGGGCAGGGTAGTCAGCCCCAGCATTTT.

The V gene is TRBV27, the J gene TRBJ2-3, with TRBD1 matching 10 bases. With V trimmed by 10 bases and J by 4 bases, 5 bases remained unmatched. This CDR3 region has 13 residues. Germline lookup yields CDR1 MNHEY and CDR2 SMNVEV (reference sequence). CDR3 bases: TGTGCCACCAGACAGGGGGCCGCAGATACGCAGTATTTT. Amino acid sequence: CATRQGAADTQYF.

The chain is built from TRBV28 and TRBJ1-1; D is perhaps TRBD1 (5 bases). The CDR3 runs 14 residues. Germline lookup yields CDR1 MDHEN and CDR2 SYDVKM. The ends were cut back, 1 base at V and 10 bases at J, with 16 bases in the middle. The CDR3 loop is CASSLYGGSRGAFF. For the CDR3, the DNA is TGTGCCAGCAGTTTATATGGGGGAAGTAGAGGAGCTTTCTTT.

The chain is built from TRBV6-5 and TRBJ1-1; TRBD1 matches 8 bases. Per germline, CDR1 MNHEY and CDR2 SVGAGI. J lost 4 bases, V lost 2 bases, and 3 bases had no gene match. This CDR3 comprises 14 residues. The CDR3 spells CASSYRTGRTEAFF. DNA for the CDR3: TGTGCCAGCAGTTACCGGACAGGGCGCACTGAAGCTTTCTTT.

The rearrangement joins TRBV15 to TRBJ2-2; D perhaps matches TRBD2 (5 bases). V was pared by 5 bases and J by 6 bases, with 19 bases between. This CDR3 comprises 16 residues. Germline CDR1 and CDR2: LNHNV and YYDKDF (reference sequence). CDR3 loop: CATSGPPEGTAGELFF. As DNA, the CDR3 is TGTGCCACCAGCGGACCGCCTGAGGGAACCGCCGGGGAGCTGTTTTTT.